This record covers a single TCR beta chain. Its target is not known. A much more abundant neighbour one base away suggests this may be a read error. This CDR3 contains 11 residues. The germline V gene encodes CDR1 DFQATT and CDR2 SNEGSKA (reference sequence). This specimen comes from a study of tumor-infiltrating lymphocytes in primary liver carcinoma. Study observations and caveats: The study found tumor-adjacent and tumor-blood pairs overlapped less than tumor region pairs. Representation across all five tumor regions was limited to only about 7.5-24% of top clones.

Total RNA and DNA came together from approximately 20-30 mg of bulk tissue without cell sorting. The template, approximately 500 ng total RNA, yielded TCR beta cDNA made with a constant-region primer. Investigators got TCR beta libraries out of three nested multiplex PCR rounds, done with slightly modified ARM-PCR. Researchers ran the first two PCR rounds for roughly 11 cycles each with TRBV1-TRBV30 forward primers and a C-beta reverse primer. TCRdb re-called the multiplex PCR reads through MiXCR, storing one row per CDR3 protein. The sample lists about 29,000 distinct CDR3 sequences, around 80% seen once, with 36% in the top ten.

Specimen: liver tumor tissue from sampling region 5. This sample's subset: tumor region T5, tumor centre. The chain uses TRBV20-1 and TRBJ2-3, with TRBD2 identical over 9 bases. The clonotype originates from a man aged 35 to 55 with primary liver carcinoma and hepatitis B virus infection. This CDR3 reads CSARAVTSGNF. CDR3 sequence (DNA): TGCAGTGCTAGAGCCGTGACTAGCGGAAATTTT.